What follows are 24 T cell receptor beta chains derived from one specimen sequenced in a study of blood T cell repertoires in COVID-19. Produced via immunoSEQ multiplex PCR; TCRdb's table is partial and in-frame only. This repertoire shows some 180,000 clones, about four fifths found once; its top ten account for roughly 11%. The sequencing input was peripheral blood. These receptors were collected from a woman aged 40 to 50 with COVID-19, enrolled during active disease.

The rearrangement links TRBV5-3 to TRBJ2-3, with 10 nucleotides matching TRBD2. TRBV5-3 has ORF status, its function being uncertain. Trimming removed 2 bases from V and 2 bases from J; junction bases left unmatched: 14. The CDR3 spans 19 residues. CDR3 DNA: TGTGCCAGAAGCTTAACTAGCGGGAAATGGGTGAAACACACAGATACGCAGTATTTT. Protein: CARSLTSGKWVKHTDTQYF.

J is TRBJ2-1 and V is TRBV9; TRBD2 agrees at 9 bases. Germline V gives CDR1 SGDLS, CDR2 YYNGEE. The ends lost 4 bases at V and 8 bases at J; junction bases unmatched: 7. The CDR3 covers 14 residues. CDR3 nucleotides: TGTGCCAGCAGCTTTAGCGGGGGTAACGATGAGCAGTTCTTC. Protein: CASSFSGGNDEQFF.

A single count supports this clone. The chain has TRBV11-3 and TRBJ2-3; 7 bases agree with TRBD1. The CDR3 extends over 13 amino acids. Germline CDR1 reads SGHNT; CDR2 reads YENEEA. V shed 6 bases, J shed 2 bases, and the junction held 2 bases outside the gene matches. The CDR3 DNA follows: TGTGCCAGCAGTGGACAGGACACAGATACGCAGTATTTT. Amino acid sequence: CASSGQDTDTQYF.

The chain carries TRBV7-9 and TRBJ2-1; TRBD2 might be the D (5 bases). V dropped 4 bases and J dropped 4 bases, with 8 bases sitting between them. Germline-derived CDR1 and CDR2 are SEHNR and FQNEAQ (reference sequence). This CDR3 comprises 13 residues. The CDR3 loop reads CASSSGGYNEQFF. Written as DNA, the CDR3 is TGTGCCAGCAGCTCGGGCGGGTACAATGAGCAGTTCTTC.

The chain uses TRBV19 and TRBJ2-5; TRBD2 matches 11 bases. This CDR3 region has 16 residues. V dropped 1 base and J dropped 1; count of bases not matched to a gene: 2. CDR1 and CDR2 (germline): LNHDA, SQIVND (reference sequence). In DNA, the CDR3 is TGTGCCAGTAGTATAGGAGGGACTAGCGGCCAAGAGACCCAGTACTTC. Amino acids: CASSIGGTSGQETQYF. Drawing the rest from reference TRBV19 and TRBJ2-5, the complete variable domain is DGGITQSPKYLFRKEGQNVTLSCEQNLNHDAMYWYRQDPGQGLRLIYYSQIVNDFQKGDIAEGYSVSREKKESFPLTVTSAQKNPTAFYLCASSIGGTSGQETQYFGPGTRLLVL.

The genes are TRBV30 and TRBJ1-2; 7 bases map to TRBD1. In germline, CDR1 is GTSNPN, CDR2 SVGIG (reference sequence). The CDR3 runs to 13 residues. Trimming at V came to 0 bases and at J to 10 bases, leaving 8 bases not matched to a gene. As DNA, the CDR3 is TGTGCCTGGAGTGTAAATAGGGGGCGAGACTACACCTTC. Translated: CAWSVNRGRDYTF.

This clone has more than one count but fewer than ten. The chain couples TRBV19 to TRBJ1-1; D gene uncertain. V lost 9 bases and J lost 4, with 18 bases in between. Looked up from germline, CDR1 is LNHDA and CDR2 is SQIVND (reference sequence). CDR3 size: 14 residues. The DNA of the CDR3 is TGTGCCAGCGCCGGGTTCCTTCTAGGCACTGAAGCTTTCTTT. Encoded protein: CASAGFLLGTEAFF.

This clone came up a few times. The chain joins TRBV15 to TRBJ2-2; D gene uncertain. The CDR3 has 15 residues. Between the trimmed V and J ends, which lost 0 bases and 6 bases, there was a span of 11 bases. CDR1 LNHNV and CDR2 YYDKDF come from the germline V gene (reference sequence). CDR3 in DNA: TGTGCCACCAGCAGAGATGGCGGCTCGGCCGGGGAGCTGTTTTTT. It encodes CATSRDGGSAGELFF.

The chain links TRBV6-5 to TRBJ1-6; weak D call: TRBD1 (6 bases). V lost 6 bases and J 7 bases, leaving 16 bases between the germline ends. CDR1 and CDR2 (germline): MNHEY, SVGAGI. CDR3 length: 15 amino acids. The CDR3 DNA is TGTGCCAGCAGGGAGCGGGGGGCGAGGAATTCACCCCTCCACTTT. Its protein is CASRERGARNSPLHF.

The CDR3 nucleotides are TGTGCCAGCAGCTCGTCGGTCGACGAGCAGTACTTC. This codes for CASSSSVDEQYF. The chain links TRBV5-5 to TRBJ2-7; D remains ambiguous. V gave up 3 bases and J gave up 5 bases, with 9 bases separating them. This CDR3 region has 12 residues. Germline loops: CDR1 SGHKS, CDR2 YYEKEE (reference sequence).

This chain connects TRBV7-2 to TRBJ2-2; 7 nucleotides match TRBD2. J was trimmed by 4 bases and V by 4 bases; bases with no gene match: 9. The CDR3 extends over 16 amino acids. Germline CDR1 reads SGHTA; CDR2 reads FQGNSA. CDR3 in amino acids: CASSSGRPLATGELFF. CDR3 bases: TGTGCCAGCAGCTCCGGGAGGCCATTAGCCACCGGGGAGCTGTTTTTT.

This clone was seen a few times. V is TRBV7-9 and J is TRBJ1-6; D might be TRBD1 (5 bases). This CDR3 is 14 amino acids long. V gave up 4 bases and J gave up 5 bases, with 9 bases separating them. CDR1 is SEHNR and CDR2 is FQNEAQ in the germline V gene (reference sequence). CDR3: CASSYGGDNSPLHF. In DNA form, the CDR3 reads TGTGCCAGCAGCTACGGGGGAGATAATTCACCCCTCCACTTT.

The chain carries TRBV5-1 and TRBJ2-1; D unresolved. Per the germline V gene, CDR1 is SGHRS and CDR2 is YFSETQ. Trimming removed 2 bases from V and 3 bases from J, with 12 bases in between. The CDR3 covers 15 residues. For the CDR3, the DNA is TGCGCCAGCAGCTTAGATGCGCGGAACTACAATGAGCAGTTCTTC. This encodes CASSLDARNYNEQFF.

This sequence joins TRBV18 and TRBJ1-5; tentatively, D is TRBD1 (5 bases). This CDR3 spans 15 amino acids. Germline V gene sequence: CDR1 KGHSH, CDR2 LQKENI. Trimming left V 2 bases short and J 0 bases short, with 8 bases between. The chain's CDR3 is CASSPGADSNQPQHF. As DNA, the CDR3 is TGTGCCAGCTCACCAGGGGCAGATAGCAATCAGCCCCAGCATTTT.

In DNA form, the CDR3 reads TGCGCCAGCAGCTTAACTTCATTCGGCGGGAGGGCCGGGGAGACCCAGTACTTC. Amino acid sequence: CASSLTSFGGRAGETQYF. The chain uses TRBV5-1 and TRBJ2-5, with 9 bases that match TRBD2. Germline CDR1 and CDR2: SGHRS and YFSETQ. The CDR3 spans 18 residues. The trim removed 2 bases at V and 5 bases at J, leaving 16 bases unmatched. The complete variable domain, with remaining parts taken from reference TRBV5-1 and TRBJ2-5, reads KAGVTQTPRYLIKTRGQQVTLSCSPISGHRSVSWYQQTPGQGLQFLFEYFSETQRNKGNFPGRFSGRQFSNSRSEMNVSTLELGDSALYLCASSLTSFGGRAGETQYFGPGTRLLVL.

This chain joins TRBV6-5 and TRBJ1-5; 9 positions agree with TRBD1. In germline, CDR1 is MNHEY, CDR2 SVGAGI. J was trimmed by 3 bases and V by 6 bases; bases with no gene match: 3. This CDR3 is 14 amino acids long. The CDR3: CASRQGAHNQPQHF. The CDR3 nucleotides read TGTGCCAGCAGACAGGGGGCGCACAATCAGCCCCAGCATTTT.

This clone was picked up a small number of times. The V gene is TRBV5-1, the J gene TRBJ2-3; D is perhaps TRBD2 (6 bases). Germline values: CDR1 SGHRS, CDR2 YFSETQ. The CDR3 is made up of 15 amino acids. The germline V and J ends were trimmed by 0 bases and 4 bases, with 12 bases remaining between them. The CDR3 nucleotides read TGCGCCAGCAGCTTGGGGAGGGGACTCTCAGATACGCAGTATTTT. As protein: CASSLGRGLSDTQYF.

The chain uses TRBV13 and TRBJ2-7, with D hard to call. This CDR3 spans 12 amino acids. Trimming removed 3 bases from V and 1 base from J, with 4 bases in between. The germline gives CDR1 PRHDT, CDR2 FYEKMQ (reference sequence). CDR3 region: CASSFLSYEQYV. CDR3 DNA sequence: TGTGCCAGCAGCTTTTTATCCTACGAGCAGTACGTC.

This chain joins TRBV11-1 and TRBJ1-1; no clear D gene. Germline values: CDR1 SGHAT, CDR2 FQDESV (reference sequence). This CDR3 is 13 amino acids long. V was clipped by 3 bases and J by 6 bases, with 11 bases between them. Here the CDR3 DNA reads TGTGCCAGCAGCTTGATAAGGAGGGCTGAAGCTTTCTTT. Translated, it gives CASSLIRRAEAFF.

This chain connects TRBV29-1 to TRBJ1-2; 9 bases are a match to TRBD1. Germline assignment: CDR1 SQVTM and CDR2 ANQGSEA. There are 12 residues in the CDR3. V was pared by 6 bases and J by 8 bases, with 7 bases of the junction left unmatched. The DNA of the CDR3 is TGCAGCGTCCGGACAGGGGCGACAGGCTACACCTTC. Protein: CSVRTGATGYTF.

This chain uses TRBV27 with TRBJ2-6; TRBD2 might be the D (5 bases). Trimming removed 2 bases at V and 0 bases at J, with 20 bases between. The CDR3 loop spans 20 amino acids. CDR1 is MNHEY and CDR2 is SMNVEV in the germline V gene (reference sequence). CDR3 nucleotides: TGTGCCAGCAGTTTAGTGCCCCAGAGGGTTAAGGGCTCTGGGGCCAACGTCCTGACTTTC. This translates into CASSLVPQRVKGSGANVLTF. Supplemented by reference TRBV27 and TRBJ2-6, the full variable domain reads EAQVTQNPRYLITVTGKKLTVTCSQNMNHEYMSWYRQDPGLGLRQIYYSMNVEVTDKGDVPEGYKVSRKEKRNFPLILESPSPNQTSLYFCASSLVPQRVKGSGANVLTFGAGSRLTVL.

This chain uses TRBV18 with TRBJ2-7, with 7 bases identical to TRBD2. The CDR3 contains 14 residues. Trimming cost V 1 base and J 7 bases; bases outside gene matches: 7. Germline loops: CDR1 KGHSH, CDR2 LQKENI. The CDR3 sequence is CASSPLAGAEEQYF. In DNA, the CDR3 is TGTGCCAGCTCACCACTGGCGGGAGCGGAAGAGCAGTACTTC.

This clone was observed many times. Other nucleotide sequences from this sample produce the same CDR3. The CDR3 loop reads CASSQQGANYGYTF. In DNA, the CDR3 is TGTGCCAGTAGTCAACAGGGGGCAAACTATGGCTACACCTTC. The rearrangement joins TRBV19 to TRBJ1-2, with 9 bases that match TRBD1. The CDR3 has 14 amino acids. The ends lost 5 bases at V and 2 bases at J; junction bases unmatched: 3. Germline values: CDR1 LNHDA, CDR2 SQIVND (reference sequence).

This chain uses TRBV4-1 with TRBJ2-3; 11 nucleotides agree with TRBD2. CDR3 length equals 18 residues. Losses at the gene ends were 0 bases for V and 6 bases for J; bases not matched to a gene: 11. Germline CDR1 MGHRA, CDR2 YSYEKL. This CDR3 reads CASSQDARLAGGRDTQYF. CDR3 nucleotide sequence: TGCGCCAGCAGCCAAGACGCGCGGTTAGCGGGGGGGCGGGATACGCAGTATTTT.